This record covers a single T cell receptor beta chain. There are many counts of this clonotype. The clone's antigen remains unknown. One base away there is no much larger clone; base qualities are not given. For CDR1 and CDR2, the germline V gene lists SGHAT and FQNNGV. Taken from cysteine to phenylalanine, the CDR3 has 13 residues. Just the 39-base CDR3 DNA is kept, in frame starting at base 1. Trimming costs V 5 bases and J 5 bases, and their ends lie 9 bases apart. Hyperthyroidism patients were newly diagnosed, with disease duration under 2 months, and aged 18 to 65 years. Any patient with an uncontrolled infection, another autoimmune disease, pregnancy or lactation was excluded. Diagnoses were established on the basis of clinical symptoms, serum thyroxine and TRAb, thyroid ultrasound, and orbital computed tomography. Blood from progressor patients was collected at the time of first diagnosis with hyperthyroidism, before any ophthalmopathy symptoms had appeared. PBMCs were separated from over 9 ml of fresh peripheral blood using Ficoll-Paque density gradient centrifugation. Patients classed as progressors first received a Graves' hyperthyroidism diagnosis and then went on to develop ophthalmopathy during follow-up. Total RNA was extracted using Trizol reagent, and RNA quality was assessed on an Agilent 2100 Bioanalyzer.

The data belong to a study of T cells in Graves' hyperthyroidism and ophthalmopathy (dated by TCRdb to the late 2010s). The study in broad terms: Peripheral blood samples were taken at the time of initial diagnosis, prior to any treatment. The approximately 100 discovery patients were divided at random into training and test sets in a 7:3 ratio. Following sampling, methimazole starting at 30 mg daily was given to hyperthyroidism patients, and high-dose intravenous methylprednisolone was given to ophthalmopathy patients. TCR V-J signatures able to tell the groups apart were searched for in a discovery cohort of 100 patients, of whom more than 40 had Graves' ophthalmopathy and more than 55 had stable Graves' hyperthyroidism. Thyroid tissue and blood T-cell repertoires from about six Graves' hyperthyroidism patients were also compared in the study. Whether ophthalmopathy could be predicted prospectively was tested in an independent validation cohort made up of under 20 hyperthyroidism patients plus 17 patients who later progressed to ophthalmopathy. TCR Vbeta CDR3 sequencing of fewer than 150 peripheral blood samples (43 ophthalmopathy, around 80 hyperthyroidism and around 17 progressor patients) is reported in the paper. Points the paper makes about the study in general: Most expanded thyroid clonotypes (frequency above 0.001) were also found in blood, which suggests that blood repertoires may mirror thyroid immune responses. In validation, progression to ophthalmopathy was predicted by the model with approximately 67% sensitivity and 72.22% specificity, a median of around 6.5 months before onset. Ophthalmopathy was separated from stable hyperthyroidism by a 13 V-J signature model, with approximately 85% sensitivity and roughly 84% specificity obtained in cross-validation and 80%/75% obtained in testing. No statistical method was used to fix the sample size in advance, and group allocation was not hidden from the investigators.

The TCR beta CDR3 regions were amplified from RNA transcripts. A first-round RT-PCR of the TCR CDR3 used the HTBI primer set with the Qiagen OneStep RT-PCR kit. A second multiplex PCR round built the libraries, followed by size selection and purification. Libraries were sequenced paired-end with 100 bp reads on an Illumina HiSeq2000. For the original study's pipeline: SOAPnuke was used to process the raw data, removing reads that contained adapters or uncalled bases, had a mean Phred below 15, or lacked an exact match to the constant primer or identifier. COPE v1.2.5 was used to merge high-quality paired reads, and clonotypes were defined as unique nucleotide sequences. Clonotypes were aligned to IMGT TRBV, TRBD and TRBJ reference segments using MiTCR v1.1. Only V-J combinations with frequency above 0.0001, covering approximately 99% of repertoires, were analysed. A TCS score was defined as the ratio of F50 (clonal expansion) to E x V (chaos), with BLOSUM62-based TCRdist applied between CDR3 peptides within each V-J. Welch's t-statistics and random forest reduced approximately 520 V-J features to around 14, which were used in a naive Bayes classifier (R e1071). The public reads were quality trimmed at Q25 with fastp and then assembled into clones with MiXCR by TCRdb, keeping productive beta chains. A single entry per CDR3 protein holds the most common genes and DNA from its merged rows. TCRdb's processing, not the authors' own work, is the source of the V and J calls. Counted in this sample were some 600,000 distinct CDR3 sequences; about 14% of them appeared once. The leading ten clones occupy roughly 5.5% of the sample.

The chain was built from TRBV11-2 and TRBJ2-2, and TRBD1 may be the D gene, going by 6 matching bases. This sequence originates from a woman aged 30 to 39 with Graves' hyperthyroidism that later progressed to Graves' ophthalmopathy. The material sequenced was blood. The sequenced DNA: TGTGCCAGCAGCAACAGGGCAACCGGGGAGCTGTTTTTT. This encodes CASSNRATGELFF.